This T cell receptor beta chain appears in the sequencing data of a study of control samples from healthy donors and cancer patients. Some clones are missing from TCRdb's copy, which holds only in-frame ones; the method was immunoSEQ multiplex PCR. The sample records about 89,000 clones, around nine tenths being singletons. Trimming cost V 0 bases and J 0 bases, with 4 bases left between them. The CDR3 has 13 residues. In germline, CDR1 is SGHDT, CDR2 YYEEEE. The receptor's source is a man aged 25-45 years in good health. The sequenced sample was blood. The gene calls are TRBV5-6 and TRBJ2-7; D is unresolved. Written as DNA, the CDR3 is TGTGCCAGCAGCTTGGTGAACTCCTACGAGCAGTACTTC. Translated: CASSLVNSYEQYF. The entire variable domain, with the rest obtained from reference TRBV5-6 and TRBJ2-7, is as follows: DAGVTQSPTHLIKTRGQQVTLRCSPKSGHDTVSWYQQALGQGPQFIFQYYEEEERQRGNFPDRFSGHQFPNYSSELNVNALLLGDSALYLCASSLVNSYEQYFGPGTRLTVT.